The source of this TCR beta chain is a study of molecular identifiers for immune sequencing clone quantification. At the level of the study: Five aliquots were made in replicates from the RNA of roughly 20,000 or 100,000 naive CD8 cells, and four were sequenced.

Preparation of the bulk TCR libraries relied on previously described methods and listed TCR primers. TCRdb passed the PCR reads through MiXCR, listing each CDR3 protein once. The table has tens of thousands of distinct CDR3 sequences, roughly 19% seen once. Every naive CD8 library was made from between roughly 18,000 and 1,000,000 sorted cells with 10%, 30% or 50% RNA. Trimming took 2 bases from V and 5 from J; bases not matched to a gene: 9. Looked up from germline, CDR1 is SGHAT and CDR2 is FQNNGV. CDR3 length equals 16 residues. About this clonotype itself: A read error may be the cause here, since a much bigger clone is one base away. The conserved final phenylalanine or tryptophan is absent from the CDR3, which likely points to a read error.

This rearrangement joins TRBV11-2 to TRBJ2-1, with TRBD1 identical over 7 bases. This TCR was sampled from a human donor in good health. Some libraries in this study had Jurkat cell RNA spiked in. Sequencing used naive CD8+ T cells from blood, with Jurkat cell RNA spiked in. Specified subset: FACS-sorted CD8+CD4-CCR7+CD45RA+ naive T cells. This CDR3 reads CASSLSRTGQNNEQFL. The DNA of the CDR3 is TGTGCCAGCAGCTTAAGCCGTACGGGACAGAACAATGAGCAGTTCCTC.